This T cell receptor beta chain emerged from a study of T cells in Graves' hyperthyroidism and ophthalmopathy. Germline lookup yields CDR1 SGHTA and CDR2 FQGNSA. The CDR3 consists of 16 residues. The ends lost 1 base at V and 4 bases at J; junction bases unmatched: 3. RNA transcripts provided the source from which TCR beta CDR3 regions were amplified. When the TCR CDR3 underwent first-round RT-PCR, the HTBI primer set was used. TCRdb processed the multiplex PCR reads anew with MiXCR; each CDR3 protein has one entry. The table lists about 320,000 distinct CDR3 sequences, 16% of them singletons. The table lists this clonotype with many counts.

The chain combines TRBV7-2 with TRBJ2-1; 11 nucleotides match TRBD1. The receptor was derived from a man aged 25 to 40 with Graves' hyperthyroidism. The specimen sequenced was blood. The CDR3 DNA reads as TGTGCCAGCAGCTTAGGGGGGACAGGGGGTTACAATGAGCAGTTCTTC. This codes for CASSLGGTGGYNEQFF. The whole variable domain, remainder taken from reference TRBV7-2 and TRBJ2-1, is GAGVSQSPSNKVTEKGKDVELRCDPISGHTALYWYRQSLGQGLEFLIYFQGNSAPDKSGLPSDRFSAERTGGSVSTLTIQRTQQEDSAVYLCASSLGGTGGYNEQFFGPGTRLTVL.